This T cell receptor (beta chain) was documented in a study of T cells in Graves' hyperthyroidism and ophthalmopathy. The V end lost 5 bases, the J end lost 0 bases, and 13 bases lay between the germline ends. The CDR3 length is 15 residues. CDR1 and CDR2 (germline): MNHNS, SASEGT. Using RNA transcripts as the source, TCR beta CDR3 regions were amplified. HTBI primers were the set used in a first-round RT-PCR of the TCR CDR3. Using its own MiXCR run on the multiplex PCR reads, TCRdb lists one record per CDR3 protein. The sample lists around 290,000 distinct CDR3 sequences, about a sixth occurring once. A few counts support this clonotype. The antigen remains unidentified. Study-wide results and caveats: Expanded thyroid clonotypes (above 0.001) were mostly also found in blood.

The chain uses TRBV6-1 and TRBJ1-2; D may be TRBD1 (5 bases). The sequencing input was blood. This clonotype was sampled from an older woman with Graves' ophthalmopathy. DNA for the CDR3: TGTGCCAGCAGTCCCAGGGAGCCTACTAACTATGGCTACACCTTC. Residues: CASSPREPTNYGYTF.